Following are 12 T cell receptor beta chains from one sample sequenced in a study of T cells in Graves' hyperthyroidism and ophthalmopathy. Template material for amplifying TCR beta CDR3 regions consisted of RNA transcripts. HTBI primers were the set used in a first-round RT-PCR of the TCR CDR3. From the multiplex PCR reads, TCRdb called clonotypes with MiXCR, one entry per CDR3 protein. The table has roughly 740,000 distinct CDR3 sequences, over 15% seen once. Input material: blood. These receptors were collected from a man between 18 and 35 years old with Graves' hyperthyroidism.

This clonotype has ten or more counts. V is TRBV4-2 and J is TRBJ1-2; no firm D call. The V gene lost 7 bases and the J gene lost 0 bases, with 15 bases spanning the gap. Germline V gene lookup returns CDR1 LGHNA and CDR2 YNFKEQ. The CDR3 is 15 amino acids. The CDR3 coding sequence is TGTGCCAGCACCCGAGACGGACCGACTAACTATGGCTACACCTTC. Protein product: CASTRDGPTNYGYTF.

This clonotype showed up just a few times. This sequence joins TRBV7-2 and TRBJ2-2, with 10 bases that match TRBD2. V trimming: 1 base; J trimming: 7 bases; junction bases outside the gene matches: 6. The CDR3 loop spans 16 amino acids. Germline CDR1 and CDR2: SGHTA and FQGNSA. In nucleotides, the CDR3 is TGTGCCAGCAGCTTAGGGGCTAGCGGGAGAAGCGGGGAGCTGTTTTTT. It codes for CASSLGASGRSGELFF.

The rearrangement links TRBV6-2 or TRBV6-3 to TRBJ2-3; unclear D gene. This CDR3 has 15 amino acids. The germline V gene has CDR1 MNHEY and CDR2 SVGEGT. Trimming took 0 bases from V and 5 from J, leaving 12 bases between them. The chain's CDR3 is CASSYSPTTEDTQYF. The CDR3 coding sequence is TGTGCCAGCAGTTACTCCCCAACCACGGAAGATACGCAGTATTTT.

The chain uses TRBV28 and TRBJ1-5, with D possibly being TRBD1 (6 bases). CDR3 size: 14 residues. Germline assignment: CDR1 MDHEN and CDR2 SYDVKM. Deletions cut 5 bases from V and 6 bases from J, with 14 bases between. CDR3 in DNA: TGTGCCAGCAGTCCGGGACAAGAGCTTCAGCCCCAGCATTTT. Its protein is CASSPGQELQPQHF. Supplemented by reference TRBV28 and TRBJ1-5, the full variable domain reads DVKVTQSSRYLVKRTGEKVFLECVQDMDHENMFWYRQDPGLGLRLIYFSYDVKMKEKGDIPEGYSVSREKKERFSLILESASTNQTSMYLCASSPGQELQPQHFGDGTRLSIL.

This chain connects TRBV20-1 to TRBJ1-5, with D possibly matching TRBD1 (5 bases). The germline CDR1 and CDR2 sequences are DFQATT and SNEGSKA (reference sequence). The CDR3 spans 14 residues. Trimming removed 0 bases at V and 5 bases at J, with 11 bases between. The CDR3 protein is CSARDLRGHQPQHF. The DNA for the CDR3 is TGCAGTGCTAGAGATTTAAGGGGCCATCAGCCCCAGCATTTT.

This clonotype was observed a few times. J is TRBJ2-7 and V is TRBV7-3, with D unclear. The CDR3 sequence is 12 residues long. Trimming took 8 bases from V and 6 from J, leaving 14 bases between them. Germline V lookup: CDR1 SGHTA, CDR2 FQGTGA. The CDR3 loop reads CASPEVDGEQYF. In DNA, the CDR3 is TGTGCCAGCCCTGAGGTCGATGGCGAGCAGTACTTC.

The chain employs TRBV7-9 and TRBJ2-3, with TRBD1 identical over 12 bases. CDR3 size: 18 residues. J gave up 0 bases and V 5 bases, and 9 bases lay outside the gene matches. Germline-derived CDR1 and CDR2 are SEHNR and FQNEAQ (reference sequence). The CDR3 loop is CASSLIGDRGPSTDTQYF. In DNA form, the CDR3 reads TGTGCCAGCAGCCTGATCGGGGACAGGGGGCCTAGCACAGATACGCAGTATTTT. Filled out from reference TRBV7-9 and TRBJ2-3, the complete variable domain reads DTGVSQNPRHKITKRGQNVTFRCDPISEHNRLYWYRQTLGQGPEFLTYFQNEAQLEKSRLLSDRFSAERPKGSFSTLEIQRTEQGDSAMYLCASSLIGDRGPSTDTQYFGPGTRLTVL.

The V and J genes are TRBV7-9 and TRBJ2-1; 12 positions agree with TRBD2. V lost 5 bases, J lost 5 bases, and 10 bases stayed unmatched. The germline gives CDR1 SEHNR, CDR2 FQNEAQ (reference sequence). The CDR3 consists of 17 residues. CDR3: CASSQWLAGGFNNEQFF. For the CDR3, the DNA is TGTGCCAGCAGCCAATGGCTAGCGGGAGGGTTTAACAATGAGCAGTTCTTC. The variable domain in full, completed from reference TRBV7-9 and TRBJ2-1, reads DTGVSQNPRHKITKRGQNVTFRCDPISEHNRLYWYRQTLGQGPEFLTYFQNEAQLEKSRLLSDRFSAERPKGSFSTLEIQRTEQGDSAMYLCASSQWLAGGFNNEQFFGPGTRLTVL.

This clonotype was picked up many times. This rearrangement joins TRBV10-3 to TRBJ2-7; D not certain. Germline values: CDR1 ENHRY, CDR2 SYGVKD. Trimming removed 2 bases from V and 6 bases from J, with 8 bases in between. The CDR3 totals 12 residues. This CDR3 reads CAISERAGEQYF. The CDR3 DNA is TGTGCCATCAGTGAGAGGGCCGGCGAGCAGTACTTC.

This clonotype was counted ten times or more. This chain uses TRBV3-1 with TRBJ2-3; D assignment may be TRBD1 or TRBD2 (5 bases each). This CDR3 region has 18 residues. Germline V CDR1 and CDR2: LGHDT, YNNKEL (reference sequence). The V end was cut by 1 base, the J end by 0 bases, with 17 bases between. This chain's CDR3 is CASSQAGWGSTSTDTQYF. CDR3 DNA: TGTGCCAGCAGCCAAGCCGGTTGGGGGAGCACTAGCACAGATACGCAGTATTTT.

Details on this clonotype: A read error may be the cause here, since a much bigger clone is one base away. In nucleotides, the CDR3 is TGTGCCAGCAGTTTATCAGGGACAGCTCTCGTCTATGGCTACACCTTC. It codes for CASSLSGTALVYGYTF. The rearrangement uses TRBV27 and TRBJ1-2; TRBD1 aligns across 7 bases. Germline lookup yields CDR1 MNHEY and CDR2 SMNVEV (reference sequence). Trimming cost V 0 bases and J 4 bases; bases outside gene matches: 8. The CDR3 consists of 16 residues.

This clonotype was seen a few times. The chain links TRBV29-1 to TRBJ1-1; 10 nucleotides align to TRBD1. There are 16 residues in the CDR3. Germline trimming cut 6 bases from V and 2 bases from J; bases unmatched to any gene: 12. Germline CDR1 is SQVTM and CDR2 is ANQGSEA. CDR3 loop: CSVSGTGASFNTEAFF. CDR3 nucleotides: TGCAGCGTGTCCGGGACAGGGGCGTCGTTCAACACTGAAGCTTTCTTT. The full variable domain, its missing parts supplied by reference TRBV29-1 and TRBJ1-1, is SAVISQKPSRDICQRGTSLTIQCQVDSQVTMMFWYRQQPGQSLTLIATANQGSEATYESGFVIDKFPISRPNLTFSTLTVSNMSPEDSSIYLCSVSGTGASFNTEAFFGQGTRLTVV.